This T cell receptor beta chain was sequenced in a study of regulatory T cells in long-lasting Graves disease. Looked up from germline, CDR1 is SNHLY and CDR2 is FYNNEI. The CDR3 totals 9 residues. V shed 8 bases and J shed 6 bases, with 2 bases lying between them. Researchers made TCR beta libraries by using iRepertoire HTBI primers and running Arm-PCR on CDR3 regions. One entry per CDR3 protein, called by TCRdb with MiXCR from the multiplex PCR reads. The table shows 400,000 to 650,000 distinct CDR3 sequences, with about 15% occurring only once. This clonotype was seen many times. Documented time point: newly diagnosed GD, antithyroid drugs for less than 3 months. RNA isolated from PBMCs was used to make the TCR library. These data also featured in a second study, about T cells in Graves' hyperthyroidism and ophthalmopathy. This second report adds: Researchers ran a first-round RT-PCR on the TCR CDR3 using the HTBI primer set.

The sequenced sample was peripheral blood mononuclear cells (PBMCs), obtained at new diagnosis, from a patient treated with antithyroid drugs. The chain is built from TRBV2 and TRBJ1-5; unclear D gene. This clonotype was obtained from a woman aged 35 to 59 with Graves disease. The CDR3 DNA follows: TGTGCCAGCGGTCAGCCCCAGCATTTT. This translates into CASGQPQHF.